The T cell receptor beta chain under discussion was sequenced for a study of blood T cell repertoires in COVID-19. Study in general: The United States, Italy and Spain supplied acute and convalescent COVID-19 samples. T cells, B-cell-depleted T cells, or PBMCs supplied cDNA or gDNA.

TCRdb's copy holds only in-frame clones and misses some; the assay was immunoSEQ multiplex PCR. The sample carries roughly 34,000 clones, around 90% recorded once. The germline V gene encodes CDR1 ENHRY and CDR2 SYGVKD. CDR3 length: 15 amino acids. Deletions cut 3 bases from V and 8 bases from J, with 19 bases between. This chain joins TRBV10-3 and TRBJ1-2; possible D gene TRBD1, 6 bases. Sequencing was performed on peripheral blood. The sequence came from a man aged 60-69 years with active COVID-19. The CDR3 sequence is CAISDPGQGRGGYTF. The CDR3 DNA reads TGTGCCATCAGTGATCCGGGCCAGGGGAGGGGAGGCTACACCTTC.